This T cell receptor (beta chain) was obtained from a study of blood T cell repertoires in COVID-19. Looking at the study overall: Sites across the United States, Italy and Spain contributed samples from acute and convalescent COVID-19.

Germline V CDR1 and CDR2: SQVTM, ANQGSEA. CDR3 length: 13 amino acids. Trimming took 4 bases from V and 4 from J; bases not matched to a gene: 4. Individuals aged roughly 18 to 90 years were recruited from around 22 US areas. This clone was counted once. Original handling: By means of reference gene primer amplification, nucleated cell counts were estimated. Sequencing was performed with immunoSEQ multiplex PCR; in TCRdb, only in-frame clones are kept and a portion is missing. V and J calls and clone size are those listed in that table; D and trimming were worked out from the DNA. The sample contains a few hundred thousand clones, roughly four fifths of which appear only once.

Material for sequencing was PBMCs or T cells enriched from blood (not recorded which). V is TRBV29-1 and J is TRBJ1-2; 9 positions match TRBD1. This TCR was sampled from a man aged 35 to 55 who had recovered from COVID-19. The CDR3 DNA reads TGCAGCGTTGGGGGGACAGGGACCTATGGCTACACCTTC. This gives the protein CSVGGTGTYGYTF.